This T cell receptor beta chain was identified during a study of vaccination and CD4 T cells after COVID-19. This clonotype appeared a few times. As yet, its antigen is unknown. As to treatment: approximately nine-day PBMC culture with coronavirus spike peptide pools or control peptides (ViraFEST assay). Researchers used the Oncomine TCR Beta short-read assay to sequence DNA from cultured CD4+ T cells. TCRdb itself ran the PCR reads through MiXCR, one entry per CDR3 protein. This table holds roughly 16,000 distinct CDR3 sequences, just under 55% found once. This TCR derives from a human donor who had recovered from COVID-19. Material: CD4+ T cells from blood, cultured in vitro.

CDR3 bases: TGTGCCAGCTCAGCTACTCCCTTTCTAAATCAGCCCCAGCATTTT. It translates to CASSATPFLNQPQHF. The chain recombines TRBV18 with TRBJ1-5; D uncertain. The CDR3 runs 15 residues. The V end was cut by 5 bases, the J end by 4 bases, with 15 bases between. The germline gives CDR1 KGHSH, CDR2 LQKENI.